Sequencing of this T cell receptor (beta chain) was carried out in a study of tumor-infiltrating lymphocytes in primary liver carcinoma. In the study overall: T1-T3 N0M0 was the stage of the tumors, which were 4.2 to 10 cm across. The yield of productive TCRbeta reads per sample was roughly 3.65 to 7.5 million and was similar across tissue types. Study-wide points: Tumor-adjacent and tumor-blood pairs overlapped less than tumor region pairs did.

From about 19-30 mg of unsorted bulk tissue, DNA and RNA were co-extracted together. Patients carried chronic HBV infection without prior treatment. On this clonotype itself: Its antigen is unidentified.

Starting from 500 ng of total RNA, TCR beta cDNA was produced with a primer in the constant region. Amplification in three nested multiplex PCR rounds with slightly modified ARM-PCR gave rise to TCR beta libraries. MiXCR was run by TCRdb on the multiplex PCR reads, yielding one entry per CDR3 protein. Among 50,000 to 65,000 distinct CDR3 sequences listed, over 60% were seen once. Sequenced material: liver tumor tissue from sampling region 4. Subset described: tumor region T4, right-lateral pole. The TCR originated in a man aged 40-49 years with primary liver carcinoma and hepatitis B virus infection.

This CDR3 reads CAGKITGVAGELFF. DNA of the CDR3: TGTGCCGGCAAAATTACGGGAGTAGCCGGGGAGCTGTTTTTT. The J gene is TRBJ2-2, the V gene TRBV12-3 or TRBV12-4; the D gene is possibly TRBD2 (6 bases). Trimming pared 11 bases from V and 6 bases from J, leaving 19 bases between. The CDR3 covers 14 residues.